This T cell receptor beta chain was profiled in a study of CD8 T cells in ankylosing spondylitis. V lost 2 bases to trimming and J lost 8 bases; unmatched junction nucleotides: 11. The CDR3 has 16 amino acids. From germline, CDR1 is KGHSH and CDR2 LQKENI. In TCRdb, the 5' RACE reads were re-called with MiXCR into one record per CDR3 protein. This table has 250,000 to 350,000 distinct CDR3 sequences, less than 25% appearing once. The chain carries TRBV18 and TRBJ2-1; 8 bases agree with TRBD2. The sequence came from a female donor with ankylosing spondylitis or in good health (not recorded which). Input material: blood, either unsorted or a sorted T cell fraction (not recorded which). The CDR3 region has the DNA TGTGCCAGCTCACCAAGGACTAGCCGAATTTGGGATGAGCAGTTCTTC. This translates into CASSPRTSRIWDEQFF.